This T cell receptor (beta chain) was observed in a study of T cell responses to AZD1222 COVID-19 vaccine. Study-wide context: Second-dose timings of about 4 or about 12 weeks were pooled. General study findings and limits: Unmutated regions of variants are reportedly targeted by nearly half of spike-specific TCRs. Breadth and depth of Spike-specific TCRs rose after two AZD1222 doses. Spike-wide coverage was observed for vaccine-associated CD4 TCRs, with dominant responses at 160-218 and 743-854.

Comment on this clone: Its antigen is still unknown.

Libraries were prepared by immunoSEQ multiplex PCR; TCRdb keeps only in-frame clonotypes and omits some of them. The sample contains some 140,000 clones, roughly 90% of which appear only once. V gave up 3 bases and J gave up 1 base; unmatched junction bases: 2. CDR3 length: 16 residues. Germline V gene lookup returns CDR1 SGHNT and CDR2 YYREEE (reference sequence). This specimen was peripheral blood, taken on day 0 of AZD1222 vaccination. The V and J genes are TRBV5-4 and TRBJ2-5; 14 bases are a match to TRBD2. The clonotype comes from an adult in good health. CDR3 region: CASSSGLAGVQETQYF. The DNA of the CDR3 is TGTGCCAGCAGCTCGGGACTAGCGGGAGTCCAAGAGACCCAGTACTTC.